These 11 T cell receptor beta chains share one sample of origin, sequenced in a study of T cell changes during pregnancy in multiple sclerosis. Profiled with immunoSEQ multiplex PCR; TCRdb holds only in-frame clones, not every one. The sample has approximately 100,000 clones, approximately 92% seen once. Sequencing was performed on peripheral blood, taken in the second trimester of pregnancy. These receptors were collected from a female donor with multiple sclerosis, enrolled in a pregnancy study.

The chain links TRBV5-4 to TRBJ2-5; 11 bases are shared with TRBD2. The CDR3 is 14 residues long. With 5 bases clipped from V and 4 bases from J, the junction kept 4 bases outside the gene matches. Per germline, CDR1 SGHNT and CDR2 YYREEE (reference sequence). In DNA, the CDR3 is TGTGCCAGCAGGGCCGGGACTAGCGGAGAGACCCAGTACTTC. It is translated as CASRAGTSGETQYF.

V is TRBV27 and J is TRBJ2-2; D is unresolved. Germline V gene lookup returns CDR1 MNHEY and CDR2 SMNVEV (reference sequence). The CDR3 covers 11 residues. Trimming left V 6 bases short and J 7 bases short, with 6 bases between. Here the CDR3 DNA reads TGTGCCAGCAGATCTTTCGGGGAGCTGTTTTTT. This gives the protein CASRSFGELFF.

This chain joins TRBV18 and TRBJ1-2; 10 bases match TRBD1. The CDR3 covers 15 residues. From germline, CDR1 is KGHSH and CDR2 LQKENI. With 3 bases clipped from V and 3 bases from J, the junction kept 4 bases outside the gene matches. This CDR3 reads CASSPTGGRDYGYTF. CDR3 nucleotide sequence: TGTGCCAGCTCACCGACAGGGGGCAGGGACTATGGCTACACCTTC.

The chain has TRBV7-2 and TRBJ1-4; D gene unclear. The CDR3 runs to 13 residues. Trimming pared 8 bases from V and 0 bases from J, leaving 7 bases between. Germline V gene data show CDR1 as SGHTA and CDR2 as FQGNSA. CDR3 coding DNA: TGTGCCAGCTCTGGAGCAACTAATGAAAAACTGTTTTTT. Translation: CASSGATNEKLFF.

This clone was recorded only once. The rearrangement links TRBV9 to TRBJ1-5; D not resolved. The V end lost 4 bases, the J end lost 3 bases, and 14 bases lay between the germline ends. The CDR3 is made up of 15 amino acids. The V gene's germline CDR1 is SGDLS and CDR2 YYNGEE. DNA of the CDR3: TGTGCCAGCAGCCCCTGGGCCCATACCAATCAGCCCCAGCATTTT. Protein product: CASSPWAHTNQPQHF.

V is TRBV5-1 and J is TRBJ2-3; D is perhaps TRBD1 (6 bases). Trimming took 0 bases from V and 2 from J, leaving 16 bases between them. The CDR3 loop spans 17 amino acids. In germline, CDR1 is SGHRS, CDR2 YFSETQ. CDR3: CASSLARGQRFTDTQYF. In nucleotides, the CDR3 is TGCGCCAGCAGCTTGGCCAGAGGACAGAGATTCACAGATACGCAGTATTTT.

The J gene is TRBJ1-5, the V gene TRBV5-6, with D hard to call. Germline V lookup: CDR1 SGHDT, CDR2 YYEEEE. Between the trimmed V and J ends, which lost 2 bases and 2 bases, there was a span of 5 bases. This CDR3 is 13 amino acids long. DNA of the CDR3: TGTGCCAGCAGCTTTACAGGCAATCAGCCCCAGCATTTT. It yields the protein CASSFTGNQPQHF.

The rearrangement links TRBV10-2 to TRBJ1-5; D might be TRBD1 (6 bases). Germline V gene sequence: CDR1 WSHSY, CDR2 SAAADI. The CDR3 totals 15 residues. Trimming stripped 3 bases from V and 4 bases from J, with 13 bases between. The CDR3 here is CASSEFRGVNQPQHF. In DNA form, the CDR3 reads TGCGCCAGCAGTGAATTCAGGGGAGTTAATCAGCCCCAGCATTTT.

This sequence joins TRBV5-5 and TRBJ1-2; D gene ambiguous. Per the germline V gene, CDR1 is SGHKS and CDR2 is YYEKEE (reference sequence). The CDR3 is 15 residues long. V dropped 1 base and J dropped 0 bases, with 10 bases sitting between them. DNA for the CDR3: TGTGCCAGCAGCTTGTTGGGAGAGACTAACTATGGCTACACCTTC. Amino acids: CASSLLGETNYGYTF.

J is TRBJ1-1 and V is TRBV19; 11 bases are a match to TRBD1. The CDR3 is 15 residues long. Unmatched junction bases numbered 4, after V lost 3 bases and J lost 4 bases. The germline gives CDR1 LNHDA, CDR2 SQIVND (reference sequence). For the CDR3, the DNA is TGTGCCAGTAGTATGCGGACAGGGGGCATCACTGAAGCTTTCTTT. It translates to CASSMRTGGITEAFF.

The chain uses TRBV5-4 and TRBJ2-5; weak D call: TRBD1 (6 bases). Germline V CDR1 and CDR2: SGHNT, YYREEE (reference sequence). The V end lost 2 bases, the J end lost 5 bases, and 13 bases lay between the germline ends. The CDR3 covers 14 residues. This CDR3 reads CASSLTGIMETQYF. CDR3 nucleotides: TGTGCCAGCAGCTTAACAGGGATCATGGAGACCCAGTACTTC.